The 16 T cell receptor beta chains below were found in one sample sequenced in a study of T cells after yellow fever vaccination (dated by TCRdb to between 2018 and 2021). The protocol used for the library was 5' RACE. The sequencer listed for this sample is Illumina HiSeq 2500. TCRdb trimmed public reads at Q25 via fastp, called clones via MiXCR and kept in-frame beta chains. All rows with the same CDR3 protein become a single entry with the most common DNA and genes. This sample gives about 260,000 distinct CDR3 sequences in total; over 10% of them show up just once. 0.4% to 0.55% of the sample is in the top ten clones. What this sample's treatment or condition label stands for: live attenuated yellow fever vaccine strain. This specimen was CD4+ T cells sorted from PBMCs, taken 45 days after the yellow fever booster vaccination. These receptors were obtained from a man younger than 40 who received the YFV17D yellow fever vaccine.

This clonotype was seen only a few times. V gene TRBV6-5 combines with J gene TRBJ2-7; 12 positions match TRBD2. Germline V gene data show CDR1 as MNHEY and CDR2 as SVGAGI. Trimming took 7 bases from V and 1 from J; bases not matched to a gene: 5. The CDR3 loop spans 15 amino acids. The CDR3 region has the DNA TGTGCCAGCAATTCACTAGCGGGAGGTTCCTACGAGCAGTACTTC. This sequence encodes CASNSLAGGSYEQYF.

The chain couples TRBV27 to TRBJ1-5, with TRBD1 matching over 8 bases. From germline, CDR1 is MNHEY and CDR2 SMNVEV (reference sequence). This CDR3 spans 16 amino acids. V lost 6 bases to trimming and J lost 4 bases; unmatched junction nucleotides: 11. The CDR3 region is CASRSHRGLRNQPQHF. The CDR3 region has the DNA TGTGCCAGCAGATCCCACAGGGGGTTGAGGAATCAGCCCCAGCATTTT.

This clonotype has just a few counts. The V gene is TRBV7-8, the J gene TRBJ1-2; 7 bases agree with TRBD1. From germline, CDR1 is SGHVS and CDR2 FQNEAQ. This CDR3 region has 14 residues. Trimming at V came to 5 bases and at J to 2 bases, leaving 5 bases not matched to a gene. The CDR3 DNA sequence: TGTGCCAGCAGCCGAAAGACAGGGAACTATGGCTACACCTTC. It translates to CASSRKTGNYGYTF.

This clonotype was observed many times. This rearrangement joins TRBV18 to TRBJ2-5, with 12 bases identical to TRBD2. The trim removed 1 base at V and 2 bases at J, leaving 8 bases unmatched. The length of the CDR3 is 18 residues. Germline loops: CDR1 KGHSH, CDR2 LQKENI. CDR3 nucleotides: TGTGCCAGCTCACCACGGACTAGCGGGGCCGAAATTCAAGAGACCCAGTACTTC. As protein: CASSPRTSGAEIQETQYF.

This clonotype turned up a few times. The genes are TRBV3-1 and TRBJ2-2, with 16 bases matching TRBD2. The CDR3 contains 18 residues. The junction had 5 bases not matched to a gene; V was cut back by 4 bases and J by 3 bases. Germline CDR1 LGHDT, CDR2 YNNKEL (reference sequence). The CDR3 loop reads CASSPGLAGGPDTGELFF. The CDR3 nucleotides are TGTGCCAGCAGCCCGGGACTAGCGGGAGGGCCGGACACCGGGGAGCTGTTTTTT.

This clonotype showed up just a few times. This chain links TRBV20-1 with TRBJ1-3; D remains ambiguous. There are 13 residues in the CDR3. Trimming cost V 3 bases and J 7 bases, with 13 bases left between them. The V gene's germline CDR1 is DFQATT and CDR2 SNEGSKA (reference sequence). CDR3 sequence: CSARHRTVNTIYF. The CDR3 coding sequence is TGCAGTGCTAGGCATAGGACGGTTAACACCATATATTTT.

This chain connects TRBV19 to TRBJ2-7, with 9 positions matching TRBD2. The V segment lost 10 bases and the J segment 3 bases; nucleotides outside the gene matches: 10. Germline V gene sequence: CDR1 LNHDA, CDR2 SQIVND (reference sequence). The length of the CDR3 is 14 residues. The CDR3 region is CATSGPSGNYEQYF. The CDR3 DNA follows: TGTGCCACATCGGGCCCTAGCGGGAACTACGAGCAGTACTTC. The full variable domain, its missing parts supplied by reference TRBV19 and TRBJ2-7, is DGGITQSPKYLFRKEGQNVTLSCEQNLNHDAMYWYRQDPGQGLRLIYYSQIVNDFQKGDIAEGYSVSREKKESFPLTVTSAQKNPTAFYLCATSGPSGNYEQYFGPGTRLTVT.

This clonotype was observed at least ten times. The rearrangement links TRBV29-1 to TRBJ2-3; D may match TRBD1 or TRBD2 (5 bases each). V lost 5 bases to trimming and J lost 3 bases, with 9 bases between them. The CDR3 runs to 12 residues. Looked up from germline, CDR1 is SQVTM and CDR2 is ANQGSEA. The CDR3 nucleotides are TGCAGCGTTATCGGGGCAACAGATACGCAGTATTTT. Protein product: CSVIGATDTQYF.

This clonotype was picked up a small number of times. V and J are TRBV5-8 and TRBJ2-3; D gene unclear. The CDR3 sequence is 15 residues long. The V end lost 1 base, the J end lost 6 bases, and 15 bases lay between the germline ends. Germline CDR1 is SGHTS and CDR2 is YDEGEE. The DNA of the CDR3 is TGTGCCAGCAGCTTGCCGACTCCTCTTTCGGATACGCAGTATTTT. It encodes CASSLPTPLSDTQYF.

V and J are TRBV6-5 and TRBJ2-3, with no clear D. The ends were cut back, 0 bases at V and 7 bases at J, with 8 bases in the middle. The CDR3 spans 13 residues. CDR1 is MNHEY, CDR2 SVGAGI, per germline. The DNA for the CDR3 is TGTGCCAGCAGTTACTCGTTCTCAAATACGCAGTATTTT. Its translation is CASSYSFSNTQYF.

J is TRBJ1-2 and V is TRBV6-2 or TRBV6-3; the D is unclear. V gave up 2 bases and J gave up 8 bases, with 6 bases separating them. The V gene's germline CDR1 is MNHEY and CDR2 SVGEGT. The CDR3 extends over 11 amino acids. CDR3 in DNA: TGTGCCAGCAGTTACAGTACGGGCTACACCTTC. The encoded protein is CASSYSTGYTF.

This clonotype has only a few counts. The chain recombines TRBV4-3 with TRBJ2-7; 13 bases align to TRBD2. The germline V gene encodes CDR1 LGHNA and CDR2 YSLEER. Trimming removed 5 bases from V and 6 bases from J; junction bases left unmatched: 4. CDR3 length: 14 residues. The CDR3 loop reads CASSLRTSGGEQYF. The CDR3 DNA follows: TGCGCCAGCAGCTTAAGGACTAGCGGGGGCGAGCAGTACTTC.

This clonotype was counted ten times or more. This rearrangement joins TRBV6-1 to TRBJ2-7, with D possibly TRBD1 on 5 matching bases. CDR1 is MNHNS and CDR2 is SASEGT in the germline V gene. There are 13 residues in the CDR3. The CDR3 DNA reads as TGTATAGCAAGGGGCACTAACTCCTACGAGCAGTACTTC. Translated, it gives CIARGTNSYEQYF.

This clonotype was seen a few times. J is TRBJ2-7 and V is TRBV20-1, with 11 nucleotides matching TRBD2. The V segment lost 1 base and the J segment 2 bases; nucleotides outside the gene matches: 4. The CDR3 runs to 15 residues. Germline V lookup: CDR1 DFQATT, CDR2 SNEGSKA (reference sequence). CDR3 nucleotides: TGCAGTGCTAGAGTCCCGGGACTAGCGGCCTACGAGCAGTACTTC. Its protein is CSARVPGLAAYEQYF.

This clonotype has only a few counts. The chain employs TRBV15 and TRBJ2-3; D might be TRBD1 or TRBD2, each matching 6 bases. Trimming removed 3 bases from V and 4 bases from J, with 17 bases in between. This CDR3 is 16 amino acids long. Germline V gives CDR1 LNHNV, CDR2 YYDKDF (reference sequence). CDR3: CATSSLTGTGPDTQYF. The CDR3 nucleotides are TGTGCCACCAGCAGCCTTACAGGGACTGGCCCAGATACGCAGTATTTT.

As concerns this clonotype: A read error is likely, as this CDR3 ends without the conserved phenylalanine or tryptophan. V gene TRBV7-8 combines with J gene TRBJ2-3, with D perhaps TRBD1 or TRBD2 (6 bases each). The CDR3 sequence is 17 residues long. Trimming left V 5 bases short and J 0 bases short, with 18 bases between. Germline V gene data show CDR1 as SGHVS and CDR2 as FQNEAQ. The CDR3 region is CASSPLRGRSSTDTQYY. CDR3 bases: TGTGCCAGCAGCCCTCTAAGGGGGAGGAGTAGCACAGATACGCAGTATTAT.